The table lists the clone carrying this T cell receptor (beta chain) with a few counts. These data originate in a study of control samples from healthy donors and cancer patients. The CDR3 is 13 amino acids. Germline lookup yields CDR1 MGHRA and CDR2 YSYEKL. V gave up 0 bases and J gave up 10 bases, with 9 bases separating them. Produced via immunoSEQ multiplex PCR; TCRdb's table is partial and in-frame only. Among approximately 89,000 clones listed, more than 75% were seen once. This chain links TRBV4-1 with TRBJ1-4; no definite D call. The clonotype was recovered from a woman between 35 and 50 years old in good health. Material for sequencing was blood. CDR3 residues: CASSQEYESKLFF. In nucleotides, the CDR3 is TGCGCCAGCAGCCAAGAGTATGAGTCAAAACTGTTTTTT.